Detailed here is one TCR beta chain. The source of the sample is a study of sequential checkpoint blockade in melanoma. As for the study in general: Each arm's sequence ended with maintenance nivolumab.

The treatment denotes: randomized to nivolumab then ipilimumab (arm A) or the reverse (arm B). DNA-damaging chemotherapy had not been given to any patient beforehand. From thawed PBMCs, live CD3+CD8+ cells negative for CD19 and CD56 were sorted. The method was immunoSEQ multiplex PCR; TCRdb's version includes in-frame clones alone and lacks a portion of them. The top ten hold more than 15% of the sample, which has roughly 30,000 clones, under 90% seen once. Sequences were derived from CD8+ T cells sorted from blood (inferred from file names), sampled from a patient given nivolumab and ipilimumab in sequence. The source of this sequence is a human donor with melanoma.

The CDR3 reads CASSLGTGVTEAFF. CDR3 DNA sequence: TGTGCCAGCAGCTTAGGGACAGGGGTCACTGAAGCTTTCTTT. The V and J genes are TRBV11-2 and TRBJ1-1; 9 bases are a match to TRBD1. Germline V gives CDR1 SGHAT, CDR2 FQNNGV. J lost 4 bases, V lost 1 base, and 1 base had no gene match. The CDR3 is 14 residues long.